Each of the 22 T cell receptor beta chains below was sequenced from the same sample in a study of blood T cell repertoires in COVID-19 (dated by TCRdb to the early 2020s). Libraries came from the immunoSEQ multiplex PCR assay. TCRdb limited this immuneACCESS table to in-frame rearrangements with V and J called. A share of clones is missing; checked studies link under half to unresolved V genes, and the rest is unexplained. This sample gives 65,000 to 85,000 clones in total; 80% to 90% of them show up just once. The leading ten clones occupy 6.3% of the sample. Sequenced material: peripheral blood. These receptors were taken from a man aged 80 or over with COVID-19, enrolled during active disease.

The chain couples TRBV19 to TRBJ1-1, with 7 bases identical to TRBD1. The V gene's germline CDR1 is LNHDA and CDR2 SQIVND (reference sequence). V gave up 5 bases and J gave up 6 bases; unmatched junction bases: 6. The CDR3 extends over 13 amino acids. In nucleotides, the CDR3 is TGTGCCAGTAGTGACCGACAGGGCGCTGAAGCTTTCTTT. Translating it yields CASSDRQGAEAFF.

Remarks on this clone: A junction end diverges from the germline sequence, so it may reflect a read error. The chain carries TRBV10-3 and TRBJ1-1; a weak D match, TRBD1 (5 bases). CDR1 is ENHRY, CDR2 SYGVKD, per germline. The CDR3 consists of 13 residues. The CDR3 region has the DNA TGTGCCATCCAGAGGGACTTAAACACTGGAGCTTTCTTT. Amino acid sequence: CAIQRDLNTGAFF.

This chain joins TRBV6-5 and TRBJ1-6; D remains unclear. The CDR3 spans 15 residues. V shed 3 bases and J shed 6 bases, with 12 bases lying between them. Germline V gene lookup returns CDR1 MNHEY and CDR2 SVGAGI. This CDR3 reads CASSYKRQVNSPLHF. CDR3 DNA: TGTGCCAGCAGTTATAAAAGACAAGTTAATTCACCCCTCCACTTT.

This chain joins TRBV18 and TRBJ2-1; 10 bases agree with TRBD1. J gave up 4 bases and V 0 bases, and 3 bases lay outside the gene matches. The V gene's germline CDR1 is KGHSH and CDR2 LQKENI. This CDR3 spans 16 amino acids. CDR3 DNA sequence: TGTGCCAGCTCACCACCGACAGGGGGCTCATACAATGAGCAGTTCTTC. Amino acid sequence: CASSPPTGGSYNEQFF. Full variable domain (rest looked up from reference TRBV18 and TRBJ2-1): NAGVMQNPRHLVRRRGQEARLRCSPMKGHSHVYWYRQLPEEGLKFMVYLQKENIIDESGMPKERFSAEFPKEGPSILRIQQVVRGDSAAYFCASSPPTGGSYNEQFFGPGTRLTVL.

This sequence joins TRBV9 and TRBJ1-6; TRBD1 matches 8 bases. The CDR3 runs to 17 residues. Per germline, CDR1 SGDLS and CDR2 YYNGEE. The trim removed 0 bases at V and 8 bases at J, leaving 10 bases unmatched. CDR3: CASSVALRTGRDSPLHF. The CDR3 DNA follows: TGTGCCAGCAGCGTAGCTTTGAGGACAGGGAGAGATTCACCCCTCCACTTT.

The chain employs TRBV18 and TRBJ2-5, with D possibly being TRBD1 (6 bases). CDR3 length: 14 amino acids. V dropped 2 bases and J dropped 5 bases, with 12 bases sitting between them. Germline V lookup: CDR1 KGHSH, CDR2 LQKENI. The DNA of the CDR3 is TGTGCCAGCTCACCAGACAGGTTGGGTGAGACCCAGTACTTC. This encodes CASSPDRLGETQYF.

This sequence joins TRBV5-5 and TRBJ1-2; no clear D gene. Germline V gene lookup returns CDR1 SGHKS and CDR2 YYEKEE (reference sequence). The CDR3 consists of 12 residues. The V gene lost 0 bases and the J gene lost 8 bases, with 8 bases spanning the gap. This chain's CDR3 is CASSLVARGYTF. DNA of the CDR3: TGTGCCAGCAGCTTGGTTGCCCGGGGCTACACCTTC.

The chain is built from TRBV25-1 and TRBJ1-1, with no clear D. The V end was cut by 6 bases, the J end by 5 bases, with 13 bases between. The germline CDR1 and CDR2 sequences are MGHDK and SYGVNS. The CDR3 sequence is 13 residues long. The CDR3 DNA reads TGTGCCAGCAGGAGCGGAGTTTCGACTGAAGCTTTCTTT. Residues: CASRSGVSTEAFF.

The CDR3 is CASRVTGWRNGYTF. CDR3 nucleotide sequence: TGTGCCAGCAGAGTGACGGGGTGGAGGAATGGCTACACCTTC. The genes are TRBV2 and TRBJ1-2; no clear D. V shed 6 bases and J shed 6 bases, with 17 bases lying between them. CDR1 is SNHLY, CDR2 FYNNEI, per germline. This CDR3 has 14 amino acids.

This chain joins TRBV28 and TRBJ1-6, with 9 bases identical to TRBD1. The CDR3 has 14 residues. CDR1 MDHEN and CDR2 SYDVKM come from the germline V gene. Trimming at V came to 4 bases and at J to 8 bases, leaving 3 bases not matched to a gene. CDR3 sequence: CASSSGTGHSPLHF. CDR3 coding DNA: TGTGCCAGCAGTTCCGGGACAGGGCATTCACCCCTCCACTTT.

The chain has TRBV7-3 and TRBJ1-2; no definite D call. V was trimmed by 0 bases and J by 1 base, leaving 6 bases between them. This CDR3 has 14 amino acids. Germline-derived CDR1 and CDR2 are SGHTA and FQGTGA. The DNA for the CDR3 is TGTGCCAGCAGCTTAACCGGGGATAACTATGGCTACACCTTC. Protein product: CASSLTGDNYGYTF.

The chain uses TRBV5-4 and TRBJ2-5; TRBD1 matches 7 bases. CDR3 length: 14 amino acids. The J segment lost 3 bases and the V segment lost 3 bases, leaving 5 bases of the junction unmatched. Germline CDR1 reads SGHNT; CDR2 reads YYREEE (reference sequence). CDR3 coding DNA: TGTGCCAGCAGCTCCGGGACAGATAAAGAGACCCAGTACTTC. Protein: CASSSGTDKETQYF.

This chain links TRBV7-9 with TRBJ1-1; 9 bases are shared with TRBD1. The V gene's germline CDR1 is SEHNR and CDR2 FQNEAQ (reference sequence). The CDR3 runs to 13 residues. J gave up 10 bases and V 3 bases, and 6 bases lay outside the gene matches. The CDR3 loop reads CASSFNYRGPAFF. CDR3 sequence (DNA): TGTGCCAGCAGCTTTAACTACAGGGGGCCAGCTTTCTTT.

The rearrangement links TRBV18 to TRBJ2-2; D remains unclear. Trimming cost V 3 bases and J 0 bases, with 11 bases left between them. Germline CDR1 KGHSH, CDR2 LQKENI. The CDR3 is 16 residues long. The CDR3 here is CASSPNQVPNTGELFF. The CDR3 DNA sequence: TGTGCCAGCTCACCCAACCAGGTTCCGAACACCGGGGAGCTGTTTTTT.

This clone was seen a single time. The rearrangement links TRBV28 to TRBJ1-5; D may be TRBD1 (5 bases). CDR1 MDHEN and CDR2 SYDVKM come from the germline V gene. The CDR3 covers 16 residues. The ends were cut back, 10 bases at V and 3 bases at J, with 22 bases in the middle. In DNA, the CDR3 is TGTGCCACCCTGAAGGGTGGGGCAGAGTTCAATCAGCCCCAGCATTTT. Translation gives CATLKGGAEFNQPQHF.

To note about this clone: The sample contains more than one DNA sequence encoding this CDR3. The chain is built from TRBV3-1 (or the pseudogene TRBV3-2) and TRBJ2-5; TRBD1 is a possible D gene (6 bases). The V gene lost 4 bases and the J gene lost 5 bases, with 8 bases spanning the gap. The CDR3 is 12 amino acids. CDR1 and CDR2 from the germline V gene are LGHDT and YNNKEL (reference sequence). Here the CDR3 reads CASSPRGETQYF. The DNA of the CDR3 is TGTGCCAGCAGCCCGAGGGGGGAGACCCAGTACTTC.

The chain uses TRBV6-5 and TRBJ2-1, with D possibly matching TRBD1 (6 bases). The germline CDR1 and CDR2 sequences are MNHEY and SVGAGI. V lost 7 bases and J 7 bases, leaving 14 bases between the germline ends. This CDR3 is 13 amino acids long. The CDR3 DNA reads as TGTGCCAGCACTCTGAAGGGGGTTAATGAGCAGTTCTTC. It encodes CASTLKGVNEQFF.

This chain connects TRBV11-3 to TRBJ1-3, with a possible D match to TRBD1 (5 bases). The CDR3 has 13 amino acids. Germline CDR1 and CDR2: SGHNT and YENEEA. The V and J ends lost 7 bases and 2 bases respectively, with 9 bases between them. The CDR3 DNA is TGTGCCAGCACCCAGGGAACTGGAAACACCATATATTTT. Amino acid sequence: CASTQGTGNTIYF. Full variable domain (missing parts from reference TRBV11-3 and TRBJ1-3): EAGVVQSPRYKIIEKKQPVAFWCNPISGHNTLYWYLQNLGQGPELLIRYENEEAVDDSQLPKDRFSAERLKGVDSTLKIQPAELGDSAVYLCASTQGTGNTIYFGEGSWLTVV.

The gene calls are TRBV11-3 and TRBJ2-1; the match to TRBD2 covers 10 bases. Trimming took 5 bases from V and 0 from J; bases not matched to a gene: 10. CDR1 is SGHNT and CDR2 is YENEEA in the germline V gene. The CDR3 extends over 18 amino acids. The chain's CDR3 is CASSQNSGTSASYNEQFF. The CDR3 coding sequence is TGTGCCAGCAGCCAAAATTCCGGGACTAGCGCCTCCTACAATGAGCAGTTCTTC.

The rearrangement links TRBV11-2 to TRBJ1-2; 12 nucleotides align to TRBD1. With V trimmed by 5 bases and J by 8 bases, 6 bases remained unmatched. The CDR3 is 14 residues long. The germline CDR1 and CDR2 sequences are SGHAT and FQNNGV. Here the CDR3 reads CASSGGQGAGGYTF. In DNA form, the CDR3 reads TGTGCCAGCAGCGGGGGACAGGGGGCGGGAGGCTACACCTTC.

J is TRBJ1-1 and V is TRBV6-2 or TRBV6-3; TRBD1 aligns across 8 bases. In germline, CDR1 is MNHEY, CDR2 SVGEGT. V shed 6 bases and J 8 bases; nucleotides not matched to a gene: 2. There are 11 residues in the CDR3. CDR3 loop: CASSQGAEAFF. CDR3 DNA: TGTGCCAGCAGCCAGGGGGCGGAAGCTTTCTTT.

This clone was counted a few times. The rearrangement joins TRBV6-6 to TRBJ1-3, with D perhaps matching TRBD1 (6 bases). Germline CDR1 reads MNHNY; CDR2 reads SVGAGI (reference sequence). Trimming removed 4 bases at V and 0 bases at J, with 10 bases between. This CDR3 has 15 residues. The chain's CDR3 is CASSSRTDSGNTIYF. As DNA, the CDR3 is TGTGCCAGCAGTTCCCGGACAGACTCTGGAAACACCATATATTTT.